Listed here is a single T cell receptor (beta chain). Antigen specificity is unknown. Profiling relied on immunoSEQ multiplex PCR, and the TCRdb table lists in-frame clones only, not all of them. The profile shows about 60,000 clones, around four fifths of them singletons. Germline V lookup: CDR1 SGHNT, CDR2 YYREEE (reference sequence). V lost 1 base and J 1 base, leaving 11 bases between the germline ends. The CDR3 is made up of 15 amino acids. This sample stems from a study of vaccination effects on CD4 cells after COVID-19. Study-level background: Post-vaccine draws lagged the second dose by a median of 72 days. Study outcomes and limitations: Convalescent patients were scarce in the study, and it lacked early post-infection timepoints. Healthy vaccinees showed cross-reactivity with common cold coronaviruses in only 1 of 255 vaccine-induced clones.

Sequencing in the ViraFEST assay came after antigen-specific CD4+ T cells had been expanded with viral peptide pools, which were used to stimulate PBMC. The authors isolated CD4+ T cells after ten to eleven days of culture. Participants completed two doses of the BNT162b2 or mRNA-1273 vaccine. The specimen was CD4+ T cells from PBMCs cultured with HCoV-OC43 spike peptides, collected after COVID-19 vaccination. The subset here: HCoV-OC43 spike overlapping peptide pool stimulation. This TCR was recovered from a human donor who received a COVID-19 vaccine. The J gene is TRBJ2-5, the V gene TRBV5-4, with D perhaps matching TRBD1 (5 bases). The CDR3 loop is CASSLIQAVQETQYF. For the CDR3, the DNA is TGTGCCAGCAGCTTGATACAGGCCGTCCAAGAGACCCAGTACTTC.